Following are 13 T cell receptor beta chains from one sample sequenced in a study of cytomegalovirus exposure and HLA in healthy donors. Profiling relied on immunoSEQ multiplex PCR, and the TCRdb table lists in-frame clones only, not all of them. The top ten clones hold 3% to 3.5% of a sample with some 260,000 clones, 90% of them seen once. Material: PBMCs. These receptors originate from a woman aged 30 to 39 in good health and CMV-seronegative.

Only one count was recorded for this clone. The chain recombines TRBV4-2 with TRBJ2-1, with 11 bases identical to TRBD2. This CDR3 region has 16 residues. V was pared by 2 bases and J by 6 bases, with 6 bases of the junction left unmatched. Germline V gene data show CDR1 as LGHNA and CDR2 as YNFKEQ. CDR3 in amino acids: CASSQTTSGRFNEQFF. As DNA, the CDR3 is TGTGCCAGCAGCCAAACCACTAGCGGGAGATTCAATGAGCAGTTCTTC.

V usage is TRBV20-1 and J usage is TRBJ1-1; D uncertain. The CDR3 has 11 amino acids. With 5 bases removed from V and 3 bases from J, the gap between germline ends came to 7 bases. CDR1 DFQATT and CDR2 SNEGSKA come from the germline V gene (reference sequence). CDR3 nucleotides: TGCAGTGCTGGCTGGCACACTGAAGCTTTCTTT. It specifies CSAGWHTEAFF.

The chain recombines TRBV2 with TRBJ2-2; 14 bases fit TRBD2. V dropped 6 bases and J dropped 7; count of bases not matched to a gene: 7. The CDR3 is 16 residues long. The germline V gene has CDR1 SNHLY and CDR2 FYNNEI. CDR3 DNA: TGTGCCAGCAGCCAGGGACTAGCGGGAGTTGGCGGGGAGCTGTTTTTT. Its translation: CASSQGLAGVGGELFF.

The chain has TRBV19 and TRBJ2-7; 10 bases align to TRBD2. The germline gives CDR1 LNHDA, CDR2 SQIVND (reference sequence). V gave up 5 bases and J gave up 0 bases; unmatched junction bases: 4. This CDR3 is built from 15 residues. The CDR3 sequence: CASSGRTSGSYEQYF. In DNA form, the CDR3 reads TGTGCCAGTAGTGGAAGGACTAGCGGCTCCTACGAGCAGTACTTC.

The chain links TRBV6-1 to TRBJ1-5, with TRBD1 matching 8 bases. Trimming cost V 3 bases and J 3 bases; bases outside gene matches: 4. Per germline, CDR1 MNHNS and CDR2 SASEGT. The CDR3 covers 15 residues. CDR3 in amino acids: CASSDSGGLNQPQHF. CDR3 sequence (DNA): TGTGCCAGCAGTGATTCAGGGGGCCTCAATCAGCCCCAGCATTTT.

The genes are TRBV28 and TRBJ2-7, with 10 bases fitting TRBD2. There are 14 residues in the CDR3. In germline, CDR1 is MDHEN, CDR2 SYDVKM. J gave up 4 bases and V 4 bases, and 4 bases lay outside the gene matches. The CDR3 is CASSSPGLAYEQYF. CDR3 DNA: TGTGCCAGCAGTTCGCCGGGACTAGCGTACGAGCAGTACTTC.

The genes are TRBV6-5 and TRBJ1-2; TRBD1 agrees at 7 bases. The V segment lost 6 bases and the J segment 4 bases; nucleotides outside the gene matches: 11. Germline CDR1 MNHEY, CDR2 SVGAGI. The CDR3 sequence is 15 residues long. The CDR3 here is CASRTTGDSFYGYTF. The CDR3 DNA follows: TGTGCCAGCAGAACTACGGGGGACAGCTTCTATGGCTACACCTTC.

This clone appeared a single time. The CDR3: CAWKGPPNTEAFF. In DNA, the CDR3 is TGTGCCTGGAAGGGTCCGCCGAACACTGAAGCTTTCTTT. The chain has TRBV30 and TRBJ1-1; D gene unclear. The CDR3 contains 13 residues. Trimming pared 4 bases from V and 1 base from J, leaving 10 bases between. The germline V gene has CDR1 GTSNPN and CDR2 SVGIG (reference sequence).

The chain employs TRBV27 and TRBJ2-5; D not resolved. V lost 10 bases to trimming and J lost 0 bases, with 9 bases between them. Germline CDR1 is MNHEY and CDR2 is SMNVEV (reference sequence). This CDR3 has 12 residues. The CDR3 DNA reads TGTGCCACCCGAGCTTACCAAGAGACCCAGTACTTC. It is translated as CATRAYQETQYF.

The chain employs TRBV2 and TRBJ2-2, with 8 positions matching TRBD2. Trimming took 4 bases from V and 5 from J; bases not matched to a gene: 6. This CDR3 spans 15 amino acids. Germline V CDR1 and CDR2: SNHLY, FYNNEI. CDR3 in amino acids: CASSGSGSITGELFF. The CDR3 DNA reads as TGTGCCAGCAGTGGGAGCGGGAGTATAACCGGGGAGCTGTTTTTT. The whole variable domain, remainder taken from reference TRBV2 and TRBJ2-2, is EPEVTQTPSHQVTQMGQEVILRCVPISNHLYFYWYRQILGQKVEFLVSFYNNEISEKSEIFDDQFSVERPDGSNFTLKIRSTKLEDSAMYFCASSGSGSITGELFFGEGSRLTVL.

V and J are TRBV2 and TRBJ1-1; D is uncertain. This CDR3 region has 11 residues. Germline CDR1 is SNHLY and CDR2 is FYNNEI. Trimming removed 3 bases at V and 7 bases at J, with 6 bases between. This chain's CDR3 is CASSDRLEAFF. Here the CDR3 DNA reads TGTGCCAGCAGTGATCGGCTTGAAGCTTTCTTT.

This clone has only one observation. The gene calls are TRBV28 and TRBJ1-1; the D is unclear. The V and J ends lost 5 bases and 0 bases respectively, with 10 bases between them. Germline V lookup: CDR1 MDHEN, CDR2 SYDVKM. The CDR3 extends over 14 amino acids. CDR3 protein: CASSPGPLNTEAFF. For the CDR3, the DNA is TGTGCCAGCAGTCCCGGGCCCTTGAACACTGAAGCTTTCTTT.

This rearrangement joins TRBV19 to TRBJ1-5; D may be TRBD1 (6 bases). Trimming shortened V by 7 bases and J by 7 bases, and 11 bases separated the two germline ends. CDR3 size: 12 residues. Germline V gene data show CDR1 as LNHDA and CDR2 as SQIVND (reference sequence). CDR3 residues: CASKQGPQPQHF. Here the CDR3 DNA reads TGTGCCAGTAAGCAGGGGCCCCAGCCCCAGCATTTT.